This T cell receptor beta chain was captured by sequencing in a study of Ad26.COV2.S vaccination and SARS-CoV-2 variants. Assay: immunoSEQ multiplex PCR; the TCRdb copy retains only in-frame clones and omits some. This repertoire shows about 680,000 clones, around 89% found once; its top ten account for about 1.5%. Details on this clone: Its antigen is not identified.

In germline, CDR1 is SQVTM, CDR2 ANQGSEA. This CDR3 region has 12 residues. Trimming took 5 bases from V and 12 from J, leaving 17 bases between them. Treatment in this sample: over 15 received Ad26.COV2.S at low or high dose, single or two shots; about 5 received placebo; per-sample allocation not given. Specimens were obtained on day 63 following the first vaccine or placebo injection. General observations from the study: Vaccine recipients posted higher spike-specific TCR breadth than their placebo counterparts.

The TCR comes from a person between 18 and 59 years old who received the Ad26.COV2.S COVID-19 vaccine or a placebo. The material was peripheral blood, obtained in a trial of Ad26.COV2.S vaccine versus placebo. The J gene is TRBJ1-5, the V gene TRBV29-1, with D possibly matching TRBD1 (6 bases). In DNA, the CDR3 is TGCAGCGTTCAAACAGGGCCCGGGCGCCAGCATTTT. It is translated as CSVQTGPGRQHF.